This TCR beta chain derives from a study of vaccination and CD4 T cells after COVID-19. Time point specified: late sampling 161 to 241 days after vaccination in a few convalescent patients. Treatment given: roughly 10-day PBMC culture with coronavirus spike peptide pools or control peptides (ViraFEST assay). ViraFEST expanded antigen-specific T cells with peptide pools, then sequenced TCRs. The Oncomine TCR Beta short-read assay was what sequenced the DNA obtained from cultured CD4+ T cells. TCRdb redid the calling of the PCR reads with MiXCR, one entry per CDR3 protein. The data show fewer than 25,000 distinct CDR3 sequences, about two fifths seen once. General study points: Within convalescent individuals, 304 out of 307 vaccine-specific clones proved to be spike mono-reactive. A median of around 90% of reactive clones, in convalescent patients, became evident only post-vaccination.

The table lists this clonotype with a few counts. Its specificity is unknown. Sample: CD4+ T cells from blood, cultured in vitro, taken about 7 months after SARS-CoV-2 vaccination. The source of this sequence is a human donor who had recovered from COVID-19.

CDR3 in DNA: TGTGCCACCAGCAGAGATGAGGGACCAGGAGGAAACACCATATATTTT. Protein product: CATSRDEGPGGNTIYF. V usage is TRBV15 and J usage is TRBJ1-3, with D possibly being TRBD1 (5 bases). CDR1 LNHNV and CDR2 YYDKDF come from the germline V gene (reference sequence). V lost 0 bases and J 4 bases, leaving 13 bases between the germline ends. The CDR3 contains 16 residues.